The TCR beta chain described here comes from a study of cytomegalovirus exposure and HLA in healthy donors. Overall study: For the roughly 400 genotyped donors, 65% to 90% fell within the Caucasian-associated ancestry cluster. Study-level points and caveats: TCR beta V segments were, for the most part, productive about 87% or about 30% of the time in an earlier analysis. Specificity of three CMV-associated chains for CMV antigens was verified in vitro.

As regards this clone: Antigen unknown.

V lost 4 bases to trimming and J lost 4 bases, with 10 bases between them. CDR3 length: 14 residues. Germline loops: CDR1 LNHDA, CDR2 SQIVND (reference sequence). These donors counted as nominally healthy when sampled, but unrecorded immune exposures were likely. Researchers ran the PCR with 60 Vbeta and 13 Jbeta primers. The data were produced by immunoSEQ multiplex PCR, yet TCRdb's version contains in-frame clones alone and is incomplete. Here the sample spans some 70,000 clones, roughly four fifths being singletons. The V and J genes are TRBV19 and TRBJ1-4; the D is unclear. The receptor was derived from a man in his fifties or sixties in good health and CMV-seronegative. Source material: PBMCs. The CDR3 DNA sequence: TGTGCCAGTAGTACTAGGGAGCATAATGAAAAACTGTTTTTT. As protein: CASSTREHNEKLFF.